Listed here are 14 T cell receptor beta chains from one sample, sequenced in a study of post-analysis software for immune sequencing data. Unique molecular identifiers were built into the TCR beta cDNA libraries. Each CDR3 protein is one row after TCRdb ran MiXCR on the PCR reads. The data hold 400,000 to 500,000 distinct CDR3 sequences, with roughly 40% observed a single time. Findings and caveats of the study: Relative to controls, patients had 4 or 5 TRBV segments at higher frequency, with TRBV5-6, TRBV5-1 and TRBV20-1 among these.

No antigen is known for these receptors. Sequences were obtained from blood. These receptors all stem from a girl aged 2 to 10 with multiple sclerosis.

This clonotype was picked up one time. CDR3 DNA: TGTGCCAGCAGCGCACGTCCGGACCCAGGCACTGAAGCTTTCTTT. It encodes CASSARPDPGTEAFF. The chain is built from TRBV9 and TRBJ1-1; D is undetermined. Trimming stripped 3 bases from V and 4 bases from J, with 16 bases between. This CDR3 contains 15 residues. Per germline, CDR1 SGDLS and CDR2 YYNGEE. The full variable domain, its missing parts supplied by reference TRBV9 and TRBJ1-1, is DSGVTQTPKHLITATGQRVTLRCSPRSGDLSVYWYQQSLDQGLQFLIQYYNGEERAKGNILERFSAQQFPDLHSELNLSSLELGDSALYFCASSARPDPGTEAFFGQGTRLTVV.

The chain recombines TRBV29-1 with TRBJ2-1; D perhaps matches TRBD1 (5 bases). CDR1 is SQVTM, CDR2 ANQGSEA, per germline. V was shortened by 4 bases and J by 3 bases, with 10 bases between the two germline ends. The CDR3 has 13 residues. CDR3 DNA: TGCAGCGTTGTGGTGGACATCTACAATGAGCAGTTCTTC. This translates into CSVVVDIYNEQFF.

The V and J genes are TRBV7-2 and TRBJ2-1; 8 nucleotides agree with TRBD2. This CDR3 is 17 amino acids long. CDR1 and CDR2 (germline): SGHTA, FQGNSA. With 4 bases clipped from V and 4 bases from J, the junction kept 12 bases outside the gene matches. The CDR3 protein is CASSSWGRLAQYNEQFF. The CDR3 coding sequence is TGTGCCAGCAGCTCATGGGGTCGACTAGCGCAGTACAATGAGCAGTTCTTC.

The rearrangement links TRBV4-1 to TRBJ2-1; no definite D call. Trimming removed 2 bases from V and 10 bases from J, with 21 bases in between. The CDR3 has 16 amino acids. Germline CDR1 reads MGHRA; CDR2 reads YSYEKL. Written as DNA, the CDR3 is TGCGCCAGCAGCCAACTCTGGCTAGTCCCGGTCAGCGAGCAGTTCTTC. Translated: CASSQLWLVPVSEQFF.

CDR3 in DNA: TGCAGCGTTGAATGGGCCGGGACAAACCGTTACGAGCAGTACTTC. Translated, it gives CSVEWAGTNRYEQYF. This chain connects TRBV29-1 to TRBJ2-7, with D perhaps matching TRBD1 (6 bases). V was clipped by 2 bases and J by 4 bases, with 18 bases between them. Germline V gene sequence: CDR1 SQVTM, CDR2 ANQGSEA. The CDR3 runs 15 residues.

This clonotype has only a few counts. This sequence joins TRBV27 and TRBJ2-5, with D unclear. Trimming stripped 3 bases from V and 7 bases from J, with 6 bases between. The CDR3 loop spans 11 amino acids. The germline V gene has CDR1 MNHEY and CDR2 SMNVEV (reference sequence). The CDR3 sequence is CASSFFGTQYF. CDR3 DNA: TGTGCCAGCAGTTTCTTCGGGACCCAGTACTTC.

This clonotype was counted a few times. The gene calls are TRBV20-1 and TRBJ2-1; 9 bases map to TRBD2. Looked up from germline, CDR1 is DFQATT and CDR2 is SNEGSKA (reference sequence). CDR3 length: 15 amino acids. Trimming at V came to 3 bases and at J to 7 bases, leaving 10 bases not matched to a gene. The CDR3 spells CSARDLAGVVNEQFF. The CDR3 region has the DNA TGCAGTGCTAGGGACTTAGCGGGAGTAGTAAATGAGCAGTTCTTC.

CDR3 in amino acids: CASSTRLFSEQYF. In DNA, the CDR3 is TGCGCCAGCAGCACAAGATTATTTAGTGAGCAGTACTTC. The rearrangement links TRBV4-1 to TRBJ2-5; D gene unclear. This CDR3 contains 13 residues. V was trimmed by 5 bases and J by 11 bases, leaving 18 bases between them. Germline assignment: CDR1 MGHRA and CDR2 YSYEKL.

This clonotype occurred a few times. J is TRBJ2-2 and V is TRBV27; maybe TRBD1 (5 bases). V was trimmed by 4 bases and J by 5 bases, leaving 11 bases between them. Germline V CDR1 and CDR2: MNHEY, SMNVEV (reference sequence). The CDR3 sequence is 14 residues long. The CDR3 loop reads CASSSDIQTGELFF. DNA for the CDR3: TGTGCCAGCAGTTCGGACATTCAGACCGGGGAGCTGTTTTTT.

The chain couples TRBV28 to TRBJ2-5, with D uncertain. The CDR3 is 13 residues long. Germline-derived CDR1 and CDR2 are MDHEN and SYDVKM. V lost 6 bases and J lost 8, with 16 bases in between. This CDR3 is CASRPSNKRTQYF. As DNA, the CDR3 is TGTGCCAGCAGACCATCGAATAAGAGAACCCAGTACTTC.

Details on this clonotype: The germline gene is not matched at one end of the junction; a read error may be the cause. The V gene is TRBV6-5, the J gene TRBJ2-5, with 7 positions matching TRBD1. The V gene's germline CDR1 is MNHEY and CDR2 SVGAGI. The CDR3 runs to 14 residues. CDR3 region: CASHSPGQQETLYF. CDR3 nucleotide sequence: TGTGCCAGCCATTCGCCGGGACAGCAAGAGACCCTGTACTTC.

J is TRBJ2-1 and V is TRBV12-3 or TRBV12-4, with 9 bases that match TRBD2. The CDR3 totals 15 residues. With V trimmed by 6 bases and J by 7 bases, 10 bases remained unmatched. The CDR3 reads CASRGGIAGVNEQFF. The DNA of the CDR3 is TGTGCCAGCAGGGGCGGGATAGCGGGAGTTAATGAGCAGTTCTTC.

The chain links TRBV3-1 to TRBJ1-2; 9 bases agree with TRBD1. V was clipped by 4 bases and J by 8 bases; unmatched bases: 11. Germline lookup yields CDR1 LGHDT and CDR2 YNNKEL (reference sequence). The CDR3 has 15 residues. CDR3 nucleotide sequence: TGTGCCAGCAGCCCACTAGGACAGGGGATCGTCGGCTACACCTTC. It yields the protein CASSPLGQGIVGYTF.

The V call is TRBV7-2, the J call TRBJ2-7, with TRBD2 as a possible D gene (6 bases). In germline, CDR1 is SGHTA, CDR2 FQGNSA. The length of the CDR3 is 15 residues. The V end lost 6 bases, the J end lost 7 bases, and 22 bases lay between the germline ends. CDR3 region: CASRSRLTGALEQYF. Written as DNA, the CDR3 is TGTGCCAGCAGGTCTAGACTAACGGGAGCACTTGAGCAGTACTTC.